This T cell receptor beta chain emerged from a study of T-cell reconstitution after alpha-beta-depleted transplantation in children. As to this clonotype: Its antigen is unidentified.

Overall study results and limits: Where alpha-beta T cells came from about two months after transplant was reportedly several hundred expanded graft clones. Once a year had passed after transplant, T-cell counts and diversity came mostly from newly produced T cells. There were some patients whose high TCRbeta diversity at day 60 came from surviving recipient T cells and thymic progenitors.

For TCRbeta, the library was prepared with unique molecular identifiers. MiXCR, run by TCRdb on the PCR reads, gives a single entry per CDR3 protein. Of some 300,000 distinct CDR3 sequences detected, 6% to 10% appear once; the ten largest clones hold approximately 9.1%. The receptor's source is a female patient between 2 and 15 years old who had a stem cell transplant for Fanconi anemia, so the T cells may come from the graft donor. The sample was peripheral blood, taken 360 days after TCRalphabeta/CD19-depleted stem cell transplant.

The chain's CDR3 is CASSYWGTSGGYNEQFF. In DNA, the CDR3 is TGTGCCAGCAGTTATTGGGGGACTAGCGGGGGGTACAATGAGCAGTTCTTC. The V gene is TRBV6-5, the J gene TRBJ2-1; 15 positions agree with TRBD2. The germline gives CDR1 MNHEY, CDR2 SVGAGI. Trimming at V came to 3 bases and at J to 4 bases, leaving 4 bases not matched to a gene. The CDR3 runs 17 residues.